This TCR beta chain came from a study of regulatory T cells in long-lasting Graves disease (dated by TCRdb to the early 2020s). The study in broad terms: Persistent Graves' disease meant more than 5 years of antithyroid drug treatment with TSH receptor autoantibodies that stayed positive. Persistent Graves' disease patients were compared with newly diagnosed Graves' disease patients by peripheral blood TCR sequencing and RNA sequencing. The study took place in China and was registered as a clinical trial. A total of 35 or so samples were covered by TCR sequencing, comprising approximately 13 persistent and approximately 20 newly diagnosed Graves' disease patients. On average, persistent Graves' disease patients in the clinical cohort had been on antithyroid drugs for about 10.3 years.

Receptor amplification or capture employed multiplex PCR. Sequencing was performed on an Illumina HiSeq 4000. TCR beta libraries were built with iRepertoire HTBI primers and Arm-PCR amplification of CDR3 regions. Before sequencing, the PCR products underwent gel purification. The authors' analysis ran thus. Gene usage analysis of CDR3 amino acid clonotypes relied on the approximately 60 TRBV and 14 TRBJ segments identified across samples. COPE and FqMerger were used to merge filtered high-quality paired reads into contigs. BLAST was used to align contigs to IMGT TRBV, TRBD and TRBJ reference genes, and CDR3 was defined according to IMGT. Any clonotype with a frequency above 0.1% was classified as a highly expanded clone. Repertoire diversity was measured by Shannon entropy, and V-J evenness by the Gini coefficient. A clonotype was considered public if more than one individual shared it. Using fastp at Q25 and MiXCR, TCRdb reprocessed the public reads and kept productive beta chains. Each CDR3 protein gets just one entry, which takes the most common genes and DNA from the rows behind it. The V and J calls here are based on TCRdb, not the publication. This sample has around 400,000 distinct CDR3 sequences in its table, and around 22% of those were observed once. The ten largest clones represent about a quarter of the sample.

CDR1 and CDR2 are read off the germline V gene as SGHNT and YENEEA. From the cysteine up to the phenylalanine, the CDR3 has a length of 15 residues. This entry keeps only the CDR3 DNA: 45 bases, framed from base 1. V loses 10 bases of germline sequence and J loses 2 bases, and the interval between the two ends is 18 bases. The investigation overall reported the following: Patients with persistent disease shared more public clonotypes (over 2,500) than newly diagnosed patients did (approximately 1,000). Persistent disease showed preferential use of TRBV28, TRBJ1-2 and TRBJ2-5, whereas newly diagnosed disease favored TRBV20-1 and TRBJ2-1. Only the TCR beta chain was sequenced and analyzed. Because the primary lesion, thyroid tissue, could not be accessed, the study looked at peripheral blood alone. Compared with newly diagnosed patients, persistent Graves' disease patients had lower TCR Shannon entropy and fewer highly expanded clones, which suggests clonal expansion. The authors noted that the small sample size was a limitation that may lower accuracy.

On this clonotype: Its antigen remains unidentified. No base qualities exist here, and no much larger clone lies one base off it.

The time point label, read with the paper, signifies: persistent/refractory GD, antithyroid drugs over 5 years with positive TRAb. RNA was extracted from PBMCs in TRIzol for both TCR sequencing and RNA sequencing. The diagnosis of Graves' disease was made according to American Thyroid Association guidelines. Recruitment of patients was carried out at an endocrinology department in Xi'an, China. Each patient gave roughly 10 milliliters of peripheral blood, collected in an EDTA anticoagulant tube. PBMCs were isolated by Ficoll Paque Plus density gradient separation without further T cell sorting. An Agilent 2100 Bioanalyzer and agarose gel were used to assess RNA quality, and a NanoDrop 2000 was used to measure RNA concentration.

This specimen consisted of peripheral blood mononuclear cells (PBMCs), obtained when the disease was refractory, from a patient treated with antithyroid drugs. The V and J segments used are TRBV11-3 and TRBJ2-4; the D region may be TRBD1 or TRBD2, each matching 5 bases equally. The TCR comes from a female donor with Graves disease. The bases are TGTGCCACCACCCGTATGGGGGTTACCAAAAACATTCAGTACTTC. It encodes CATTRMGVTKNIQYF.